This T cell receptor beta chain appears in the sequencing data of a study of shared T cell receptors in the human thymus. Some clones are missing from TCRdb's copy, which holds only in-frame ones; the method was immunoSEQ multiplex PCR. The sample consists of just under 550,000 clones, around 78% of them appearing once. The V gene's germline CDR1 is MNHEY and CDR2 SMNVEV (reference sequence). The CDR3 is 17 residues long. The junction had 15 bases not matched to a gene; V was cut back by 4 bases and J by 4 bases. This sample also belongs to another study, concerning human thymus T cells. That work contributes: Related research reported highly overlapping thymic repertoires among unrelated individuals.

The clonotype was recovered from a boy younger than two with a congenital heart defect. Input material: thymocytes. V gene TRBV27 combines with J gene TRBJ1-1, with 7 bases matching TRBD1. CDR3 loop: CASSSEEGGQRRTEAFF. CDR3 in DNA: TGTGCCAGCAGTTCCGAGGAGGGGGGACAGCGTCGCACTGAAGCTTTCTTT.